Shown below are 15 T cell receptor beta chains from a single sample sequenced in a study of response to subunit inactivated influenza vaccine. A single record per CDR3 protein comes from TCRdb applying MiXCR to the RT-PCR reads. The profile shows 530,000 or so distinct CDR3 sequences, 11% to 15% of them singletons. The specimen comprised PBMCs from blood, sampled approximately 12 days after vaccination. Source of these receptors: a man aged 50 to 59 who received an inactivated influenza vaccine.

This clonotype has a handful of counts. In nucleotides, the CDR3 is TGTGCCAGCAAAACCTTGGGGCTAGCGGGGGGACCATACAATGAGCAGTTCTTC. Residues: CASKTLGLAGGPYNEQFF. This chain links TRBV11-1 with TRBJ2-1; 11 positions agree with TRBD2. This CDR3 is built from 18 residues. Germline CDR1 is SGHAT and CDR2 is FQDESV (reference sequence). The trim removed 7 bases at V and 4 bases at J, leaving 15 bases unmatched.

This clonotype came up a few times. The rearrangement uses TRBV5-6 and TRBJ2-2, with a tentative D call TRBD1 (5 bases). V was shortened by 3 bases and J by 2 bases, with 14 bases between the two germline ends. This CDR3 has 16 residues. CDR1 SGHDT and CDR2 YYEEEE come from the germline V gene. This CDR3 reads CASSSKFRVNTGELFF. The CDR3 DNA sequence: TGTGCCAGCAGCTCGAAATTCAGGGTTAACACCGGGGAGCTGTTTTTT. The full variable domain, with the rest looked up from reference TRBV5-6 and TRBJ2-2, is DAGVTQSPTHLIKTRGQQVTLRCSPKSGHDTVSWYQQALGQGPQFIFQYYEEEERQRGNFPDRFSGHQFPNYSSELNVNALLLGDSALYLCASSSKFRVNTGELFFGEGSRLTVL.

The chain uses TRBV25-1 and TRBJ1-2, with D hard to call. Between the trimmed V and J ends, which lost 2 bases and 2 bases, there was a span of 9 bases. The CDR3 loop spans 14 amino acids. Germline CDR1 and CDR2: MGHDK and SYGVNS. The CDR3 loop is CASSEPTVNYGYTF. The CDR3 DNA sequence: TGTGCCAGCAGTGAACCCACGGTAAACTATGGCTACACCTTC.

This clonotype was observed many times. The chain links TRBV12-3 or TRBV12-4 to TRBJ1-1; D is uncertain. Deletions cut 2 bases from V and 0 bases from J, with 7 bases between. The CDR3 is 14 residues long. CDR3 DNA sequence: TGTGCCAGCAGTTTAAACGGATTGAACACTGAAGCTTTCTTT. It translates to CASSLNGLNTEAFF.

V and J are TRBV7-8 and TRBJ2-1; D is unresolved. The CDR3 covers 14 residues. V lost 1 base and J 0 bases, leaving 4 bases between the germline ends. Germline lookup yields CDR1 SGHVS and CDR2 FQNEAQ. The CDR3 protein is CASSLDNSYNEQFF. In DNA, the CDR3 is TGTGCCAGCAGCTTAGACAACTCCTACAATGAGCAGTTCTTC.

The chain uses TRBV10-3 and TRBJ1-3, with D unresolved. Germline V gene sequence: CDR1 ENHRY, CDR2 SYGVKD. The CDR3 is 13 amino acids. V was clipped by 11 bases and J by 0 bases, with 11 bases between them. In nucleotides, the CDR3 is TGTGCCGGAGGAGGGAGCTCTGGAAACACCATATATTTT. It specifies CAGGGSSGNTIYF.

V and J are TRBV2 and TRBJ2-3; 9 bases match TRBD1. CDR3 length: 19 residues. CDR1 and CDR2 (germline): SNHLY, FYNNEI. The trim removed 5 bases at V and 4 bases at J, leaving 19 bases unmatched. Here the CDR3 DNA reads TGTGCCAGCAGTAAATCGTCTCCTTATTGGGACAGGGACGCAGATACGCAGTATTTT. Translation gives CASSKSSPYWDRDADTQYF.

The rearrangement joins TRBV4-3 to TRBJ2-1; 10 bases agree with TRBD2. Germline V gene lookup returns CDR1 LGHNA and CDR2 YSLEER. The CDR3 is 17 residues long. V trimming: 0 bases; J trimming: 10 bases; junction bases outside the gene matches: 12. In DNA form, the CDR3 reads TGCGCCAGCAGCCAAGATTGGGCTAGCGGGAGTATACGGGAGCAGTTCTTC. Its translation is CASSQDWASGSIREQFF.

This clonotype occurred a few times. V usage is TRBV3-1 and J usage is TRBJ1-2; D possibly corresponds to TRBD1 (5 bases). Deletions cut 1 base from V and 4 bases from J, with 13 bases between. Germline lookup yields CDR1 LGHDT and CDR2 YNNKEL (reference sequence). This CDR3 contains 15 residues. The CDR3 spells CASSQAGGGFYGYTF. CDR3 nucleotides: TGTGCCAGCAGCCAAGCGGGGGGGGGTTTCTATGGCTACACCTTC.

CDR3 sequence: CASSSLAGGPREQFF. In DNA, the CDR3 is TGCGCCAGCAGCTCACTAGCGGGAGGGCCCAGAGAGCAGTTCTTC. V gene TRBV5-1 combines with J gene TRBJ2-1; 13 bases are a match to TRBD2. There are 15 residues in the CDR3. V trimming: 3 bases; J trimming: 10 bases; junction bases outside the gene matches: 7. CDR1 SGHRS and CDR2 YFSETQ come from the germline V gene.

The chain couples TRBV7-2 to TRBJ2-3, with 7 nucleotides matching TRBD1. CDR1 is SGHTA, CDR2 FQGNSA, per germline. Unmatched junction bases numbered 6, after V lost 3 bases and J lost 0 bases. The CDR3 runs 16 residues. CDR3 sequence (DNA): TGTGCCAGCAGCTTTGTTGGGACAGCTAGCACAGATACGCAGTATTTT. This encodes CASSFVGTASTDTQYF.

The chain employs TRBV6-2 or TRBV6-3 and TRBJ2-3; D unresolved. The CDR3 runs 15 residues. Trimming left V 2 bases short and J 2 bases short, with 11 bases between. Looked up from germline, CDR1 is MNHEY and CDR2 is SVGEGT. CDR3 amino acids: CASSYAWGPTDTQYF. In nucleotides, the CDR3 is TGTGCCAGCAGTTACGCGTGGGGTCCCACAGATACGCAGTATTTT.

This chain links TRBV5-6 with TRBJ2-3; D is possibly TRBD2 (7 bases). The CDR3 contains 14 residues. Trimming removed 5 bases at V and 6 bases at J, with 16 bases between. In germline, CDR1 is SGHDT, CDR2 YYEEEE. CDR3 DNA: TGTGCCAGCAGTCGTACGGGGGGCAGGGATACGCAGTATTTT. Translating it yields CASSRTGGRDTQYF.

The J gene is TRBJ2-4, the V gene TRBV6-2 or TRBV6-3; the D gene is possibly TRBD1 (6 bases). Trimming left V 6 bases short and J 5 bases short, with 23 bases between. Per germline, CDR1 MNHEY and CDR2 SVGEGT. The CDR3 totals 17 residues. The chain's CDR3 is CASSLMGWGQGQNIQYF. The DNA for the CDR3 is TGTGCCAGCAGCCTAATGGGGTGGGGGCAGGGACAAAACATTCAGTACTTC.

This clonotype was counted a single time. This chain uses TRBV20-1 with TRBJ2-7; 8 bases align to TRBD2. Germline V gene sequence: CDR1 DFQATT, CDR2 SNEGSKA (reference sequence). This CDR3 spans 19 amino acids. The junction had 18 bases not matched to a gene; V was cut back by 2 bases and J by 0 bases. CDR3 sequence reads: CSARNQGTSRKLGSYEQYF. The CDR3 coding sequence is TGCAGTGCTAGAAACCAAGGGACTAGTCGGAAGTTAGGCTCCTACGAGCAGTACTTC.